This T cell receptor beta chain is drawn from a study of vaccination and CD4 T cells after COVID-19. In the study overall: The study drew post-COVID samples a median around 100 days after diagnosis (range 35 to 161). Post-vaccine sampling followed dose two by a median roughly 65 days (range 14 to 241). The stimulating agents, overlapping spike peptides, came from SARS-CoV-2, HCoV-NL63, HCoV-OC43 and HCoV-229E.

An Oncomine TCR Beta short-read assay was used to sequence the DNA from cultured CD4+ T cells. TCRdb itself ran the PCR reads through MiXCR, one entry per CDR3 protein. The sample has 7,500 to 10,000 distinct CDR3 sequences; around 18% are singletons. Specified treatment: roughly 11-day PBMC culture with coronavirus spike peptide pools or control peptides (ViraFEST assay). The medium had half its volume replaced with fresh IL-2 medium on days 3 and 7. The CDR3 runs to 17 residues. Per the germline V gene, CDR1 is LNHDA and CDR2 is SQIVND (reference sequence). The ends lost 4 bases at V and 4 bases at J; junction bases unmatched: 10. As for this clonotype: Antigen specificity is unknown.

Sequencing was performed on CD4+ T cells from blood, cultured in vitro, taken after SARS-CoV-2 vaccination. The V call is TRBV19, the J call TRBJ2-2; 9 bases align to TRBD1. The origin of this receptor is a human donor who had recovered from COVID-19. The CDR3 sequence is CASSTTGGAKFTGELFF. CDR3 nucleotides: TGTGCCAGTAGTACCACAGGGGGCGCGAAGTTCACCGGGGAGCTGTTTTTT.